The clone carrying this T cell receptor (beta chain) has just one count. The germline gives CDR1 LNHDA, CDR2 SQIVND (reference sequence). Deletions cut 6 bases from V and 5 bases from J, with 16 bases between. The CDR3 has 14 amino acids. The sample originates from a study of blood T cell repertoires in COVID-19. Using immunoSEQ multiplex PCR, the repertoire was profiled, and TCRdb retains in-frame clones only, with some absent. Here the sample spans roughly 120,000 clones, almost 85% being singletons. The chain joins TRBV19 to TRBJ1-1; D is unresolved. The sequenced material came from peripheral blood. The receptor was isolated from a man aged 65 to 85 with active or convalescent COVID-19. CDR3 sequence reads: CASRTEARNTEAFF. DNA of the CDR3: TGTGCCAGTAGAACCGAAGCCAGGAATACTGAAGCTTTCTTT.